Listed below are T cell receptor beta chains from one sample, sequenced in a study of blood T cell repertoires in COVID-19. The table came from immunoSEQ multiplex PCR; TCRdb's copy has only in-frame clones and leaves some out. This sample has about 59,000 clones; 90% occur once, and the top ten carry roughly 15%. Sequences were obtained from peripheral blood. These receptors were taken from a man older than 75 with acute or convalescent COVID-19. The CDR3 runs from the conserved cysteine through the conserved F or W. D genes are given only for firm matches. The size of a clone is reported for some rows only, either as once, few or many, or as a class for expanded clones.

clone_size: once
j_call: TRBJ2-7
v_call: TRBV6-6
cdr3_length: 13
d_call: TRBD2
cdr3_nt: TGTGCCAGTCTTAGCGGGGGGTCCTACGAGCAGTACTTC
cdr3_aa: CASLSGGSYEQYF

clone_size: -
j_call: TRBJ1-1
v_call: TRBV19
cdr3_length: 15
d_call: -
cdr3_nt: TGTGCCAGTAGACGCCTTAACCAGGGAGGCACTGAAGCTTTCTTT
cdr3_aa: CASRRLNQGGTEAFF

clone_size: -
j_call: TRBJ2-7
v_call: TRBV5-5
cdr3_length: 14
d_call: TRBD2
cdr3_nt: TGTGCCAGCAGCTTCCGAGGCGGGGGTTACGAGCAGTACTTC
cdr3_aa: CASSFRGGGYEQYF

clone_size: -
j_call: TRBJ1-5
v_call: TRBV6-8
cdr3_length: 14
d_call: TRBD1
cdr3_nt: TGTGCCAGAACTTGGACAGGCCCCAATCAGCCCCAGCATTTT
cdr3_aa: CARTWTGPNQPQHF

clone_size: -
j_call: TRBJ1-5
v_call: TRBV5-1
cdr3_length: 14
d_call: TRBD1
cdr3_nt: TGCGCCAGCAGCCCGGGACAGGGGTATGGGCCCCAGCATTTT
cdr3_aa: CASSPGQGYGPQHF

clone_size: -
j_call: TRBJ1-4
v_call: TRBV2
cdr3_length: 15
d_call: TRBD1
cdr3_nt: TGTGCCAGCAGCGGGCCGGGACAGGGGGACGAAAAACTGTTTTTT
cdr3_aa: CASSGPGQGDEKLFF

clone_size: -
j_call: TRBJ2-3
v_call: TRBV24-1
cdr3_length: 15
d_call: -
cdr3_nt: TGTGCCACCAGTGATCGACTAGGGAGGACAGATACGCAGTATTTT
cdr3_aa: CATSDRLGRTDTQYF

clone_size: -
j_call: TRBJ2-5
v_call: TRBV5-1
cdr3_length: 15
d_call: TRBD2
cdr3_nt: TGCGCCAGCAGCTTGGTAGGGACTACGGTAGAGACCCAGTACTTC
cdr3_aa: CASSLVGTTVETQYF

clone_size: -
j_call: TRBJ1-6
v_call: TRBV3-1/TRBV3-2
cdr3_length: 14
d_call: TRBD1
cdr3_nt: TGTGCCAGCAGCCTCCGGGACAGGGGTTCACCCCTCCACTTT
cdr3_aa: CASSLRDRGSPLHF

clone_size: -
j_call: TRBJ2-3
v_call: TRBV7-4
cdr3_length: 18
d_call: -
cdr3_nt: TGTGCCAGCAGCTTCCTGTGGGGGGCTAGCGGAACCACAGATACGCAGTATTTT
cdr3_aa: CASSFLWGASGTTDTQYF

clone_size: -
j_call: TRBJ2-7
v_call: TRBV10-3
cdr3_length: 13
d_call: -
cdr3_nt: TGTGCCATCAGTGTTCAGTCCGTCTACGAGCAGTACTTC
cdr3_aa: CAISVQSVYEQYF

clone_size: -
j_call: TRBJ2-5
v_call: TRBV4-1
cdr3_length: 15
d_call: -
cdr3_nt: TGCGCCAGCAGCCAAGTCGCCACAGGGCCGGAGACCCAGTACTTC
cdr3_aa: CASSQVATGPETQYF

clone_size: -
j_call: TRBJ2-7
v_call: TRBV6-1
cdr3_length: 14
d_call: -
cdr3_nt: TGTGCCAGCAGTGAAGGGTCAGGGGTCGTCGAGCAGTACTTC
cdr3_aa: CASSEGSGVVEQYF

clone_size: -
j_call: TRBJ1-6
v_call: TRBV29-1
cdr3_length: 16
d_call: -
cdr3_nt: TGCAGCGCTCCCCGGAGGTCGGGCTCCTATAATTCACCCCTCCACTTT
cdr3_aa: CSAPRRSGSYNSPLHF

clone_size: -
j_call: TRBJ2-7
v_call: TRBV5-1
cdr3_length: 15
d_call: TRBD1
cdr3_nt: TGCGCCAGCAGCCTAACGGGACAGGGGGCGTACGAGCAGTACTTC
cdr3_aa: CASSLTGQGAYEQYF